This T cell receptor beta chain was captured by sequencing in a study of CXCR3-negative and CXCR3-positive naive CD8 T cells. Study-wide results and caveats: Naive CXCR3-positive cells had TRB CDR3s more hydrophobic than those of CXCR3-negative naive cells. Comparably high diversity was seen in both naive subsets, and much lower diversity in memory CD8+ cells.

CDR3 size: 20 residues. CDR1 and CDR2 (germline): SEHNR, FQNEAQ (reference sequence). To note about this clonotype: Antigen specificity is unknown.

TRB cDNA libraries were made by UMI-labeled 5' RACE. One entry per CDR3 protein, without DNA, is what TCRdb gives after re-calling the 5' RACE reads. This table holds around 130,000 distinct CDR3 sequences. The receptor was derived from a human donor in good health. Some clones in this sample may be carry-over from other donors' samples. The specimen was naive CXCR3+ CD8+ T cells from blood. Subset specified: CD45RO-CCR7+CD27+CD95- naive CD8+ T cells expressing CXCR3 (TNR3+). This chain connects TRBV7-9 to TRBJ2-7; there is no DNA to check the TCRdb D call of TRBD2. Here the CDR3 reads CASTSPWELAGGLPGDEQYF. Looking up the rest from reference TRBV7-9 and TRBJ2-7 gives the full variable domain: DTGVSQNPRHKITKRGQNVTFRCDPISEHNRLYWYRQTLGQGPEFLTYFQNEAQLEKSRLLSDRFSAERPKGSFSTLEIQRTEQGDSAMYLCASTSPWELAGGLPGDEQYFGPGTRLTVT.